This TCR beta chain emerged from a study of CD8 T cells in ankylosing spondylitis. General observations from the study: Matched synovial fluid from ankylosing spondylitis patients was reported to be enriched for disease-linked clones. The study identified a TCR beta motif of several highly homologous variants that appeared characteristic of ankylosing spondylitis blood.

MiXCR, applied by TCRdb to the 5' RACE reads, yields one record per CDR3 protein. The profile shows around 130,000 distinct CDR3 sequences, more than 15% of them singletons. For this clonotype: Its target is not known.

Germline V CDR1 and CDR2: MNHEY, SMNVEV (reference sequence). The CDR3 loop spans 16 amino acids. The V gene lost 5 bases and the J gene lost 7 bases, with 23 bases spanning the gap. The sample was blood, either unsorted or a sorted T cell fraction (not recorded which). V and J are TRBV27 and TRBJ1-2; D perhaps matches TRBD1 (5 bases). The TCR originated in a male donor with ankylosing spondylitis. Here the CDR3 DNA reads TGTGCCAGCAGTGAAACGGGACGTAGGGTACACTTTGGCTACACCTTC. Protein product: CASSETGRRVHFGYTF.